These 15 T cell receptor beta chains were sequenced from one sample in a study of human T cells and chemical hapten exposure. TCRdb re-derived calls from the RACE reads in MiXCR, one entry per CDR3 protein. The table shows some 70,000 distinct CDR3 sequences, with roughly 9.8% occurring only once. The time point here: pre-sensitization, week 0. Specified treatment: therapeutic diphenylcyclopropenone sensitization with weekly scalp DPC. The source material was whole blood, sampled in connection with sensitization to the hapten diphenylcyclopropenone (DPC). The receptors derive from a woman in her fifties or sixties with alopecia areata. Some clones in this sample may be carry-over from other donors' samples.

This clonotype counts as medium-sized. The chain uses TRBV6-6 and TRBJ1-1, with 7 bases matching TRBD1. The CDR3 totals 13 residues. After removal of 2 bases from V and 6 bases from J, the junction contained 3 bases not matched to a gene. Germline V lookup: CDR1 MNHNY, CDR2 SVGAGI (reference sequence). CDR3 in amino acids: CASSYRQGAEAFF. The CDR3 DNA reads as TGTGCCAGCAGTTACAGGCAGGGGGCTGAAGCTTTCTTT.

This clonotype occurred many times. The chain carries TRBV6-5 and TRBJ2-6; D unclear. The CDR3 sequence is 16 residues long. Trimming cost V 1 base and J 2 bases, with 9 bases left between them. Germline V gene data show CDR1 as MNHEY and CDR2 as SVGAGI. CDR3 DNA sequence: TGTGCCAGCAGTTACTTGGGTCCTCCTGGGGCCAACGTCCTGACTTTC. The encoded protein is CASSYLGPPGANVLTF.

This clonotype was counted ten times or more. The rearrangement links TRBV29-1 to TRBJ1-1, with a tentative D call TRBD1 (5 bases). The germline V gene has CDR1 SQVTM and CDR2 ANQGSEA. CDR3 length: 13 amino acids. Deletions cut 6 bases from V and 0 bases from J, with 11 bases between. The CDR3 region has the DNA TGCAGCGTGACTGGACACCTGAACACTGAAGCTTTCTTT. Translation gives CSVTGHLNTEAFF.

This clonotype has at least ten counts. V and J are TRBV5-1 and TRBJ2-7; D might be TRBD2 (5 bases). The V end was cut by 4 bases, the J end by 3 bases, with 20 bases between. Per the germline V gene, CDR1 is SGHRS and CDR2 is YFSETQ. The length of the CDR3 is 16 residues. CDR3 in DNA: TGCGCCAGCAGCGATCCGGACCCGACCGGGATCTACGAGCAGTACTTC. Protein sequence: CASSDPDPTGIYEQYF.

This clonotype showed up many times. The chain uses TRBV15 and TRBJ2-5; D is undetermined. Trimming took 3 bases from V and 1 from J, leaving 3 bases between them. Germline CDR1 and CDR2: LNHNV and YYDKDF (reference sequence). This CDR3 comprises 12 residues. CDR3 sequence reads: CATSSPQETQYF. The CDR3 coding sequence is TGTGCCACCAGCAGTCCCCAAGAGACCCAGTACTTC.

DNA of the CDR3: TGTGCCAGCACGGGCCCGGGGTATCTGCCCCAGCATTTT. It specifies CASTGPGYLPQHF. V and J are TRBV6-2 or TRBV6-3 and TRBJ1-5; no definite D call. Trimming left V 7 bases short and J 9 bases short, with 16 bases between. CDR3 size: 13 residues. Germline V gene sequence: CDR1 MNHEY, CDR2 SVGEGT.

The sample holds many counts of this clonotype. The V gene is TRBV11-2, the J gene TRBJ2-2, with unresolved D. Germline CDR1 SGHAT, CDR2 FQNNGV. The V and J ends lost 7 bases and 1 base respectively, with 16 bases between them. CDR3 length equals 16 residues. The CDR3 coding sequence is TGTGCCAGCACCTTTTTCCCCGCAGGGAACACCGGGGAGCTGTTTTTT. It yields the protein CASTFFPAGNTGELFF.

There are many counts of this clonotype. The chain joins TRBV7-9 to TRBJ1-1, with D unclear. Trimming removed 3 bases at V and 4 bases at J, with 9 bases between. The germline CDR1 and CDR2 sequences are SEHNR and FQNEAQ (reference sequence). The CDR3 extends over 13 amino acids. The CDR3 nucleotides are TGTGCCAGCAGCTTGAGTACTTCCACTGAAGCTTTCTTT. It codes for CASSLSTSTEAFF.

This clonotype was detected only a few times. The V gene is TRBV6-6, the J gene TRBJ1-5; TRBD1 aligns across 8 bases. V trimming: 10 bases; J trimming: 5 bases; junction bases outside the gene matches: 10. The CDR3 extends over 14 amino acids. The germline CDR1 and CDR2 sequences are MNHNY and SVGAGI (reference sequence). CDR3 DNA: TGTGCCACCCTTGGACAGGGCACCTATCAGCCCCAGCATTTT. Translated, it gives CATLGQGTYQPQHF.

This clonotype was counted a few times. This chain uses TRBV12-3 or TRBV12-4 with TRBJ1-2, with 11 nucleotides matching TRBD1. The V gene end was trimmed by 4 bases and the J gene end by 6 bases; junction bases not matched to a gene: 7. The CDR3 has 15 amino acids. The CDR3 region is CASSSGQGAWDGYTF. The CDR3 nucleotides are TGTGCCAGCAGTTCTGGACAGGGGGCTTGGGATGGCTACACCTTC.

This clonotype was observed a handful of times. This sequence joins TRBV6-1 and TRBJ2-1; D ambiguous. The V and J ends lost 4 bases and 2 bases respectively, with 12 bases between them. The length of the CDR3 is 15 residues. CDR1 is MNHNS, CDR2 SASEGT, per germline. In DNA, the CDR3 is TGTGCCAGCAGTGGCCCAGCTGGGACCTACAATGAGCAGTTCTTC. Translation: CASSGPAGTYNEQFF.

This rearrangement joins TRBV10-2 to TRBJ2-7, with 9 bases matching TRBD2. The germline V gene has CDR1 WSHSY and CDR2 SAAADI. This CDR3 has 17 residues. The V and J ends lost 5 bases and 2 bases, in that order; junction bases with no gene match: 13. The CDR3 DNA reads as TGCGCCAGCAGTCTGTGGGCCCAGCGGGGGGAACCCTACGAGCAGTACTTC. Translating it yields CASSLWAQRGEPYEQYF.

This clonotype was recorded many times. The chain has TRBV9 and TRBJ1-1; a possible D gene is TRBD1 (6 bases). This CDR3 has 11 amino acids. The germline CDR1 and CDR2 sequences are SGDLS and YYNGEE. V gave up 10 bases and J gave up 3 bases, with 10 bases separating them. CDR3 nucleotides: TGTGCCTCAGGGGTTGACACTGAAGCTTTCTTT. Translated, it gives CASGVDTEAFF.

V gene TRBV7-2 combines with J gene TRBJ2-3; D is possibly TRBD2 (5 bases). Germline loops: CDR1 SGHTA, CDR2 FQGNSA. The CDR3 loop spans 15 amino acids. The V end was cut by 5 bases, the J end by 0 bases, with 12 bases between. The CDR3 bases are TGTGCCAGCAGCAAAGCGGTTCTTAGCACAGATACGCAGTATTTT. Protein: CASSKAVLSTDTQYF.

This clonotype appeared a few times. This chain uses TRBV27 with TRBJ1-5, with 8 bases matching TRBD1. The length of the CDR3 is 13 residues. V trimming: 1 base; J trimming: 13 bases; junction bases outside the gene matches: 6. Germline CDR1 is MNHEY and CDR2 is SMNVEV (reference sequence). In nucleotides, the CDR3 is TGTGCCAGCAGTTTATTCGGAACAGGGGGTCAGCATTTT. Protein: CASSLFGTGGQHF.